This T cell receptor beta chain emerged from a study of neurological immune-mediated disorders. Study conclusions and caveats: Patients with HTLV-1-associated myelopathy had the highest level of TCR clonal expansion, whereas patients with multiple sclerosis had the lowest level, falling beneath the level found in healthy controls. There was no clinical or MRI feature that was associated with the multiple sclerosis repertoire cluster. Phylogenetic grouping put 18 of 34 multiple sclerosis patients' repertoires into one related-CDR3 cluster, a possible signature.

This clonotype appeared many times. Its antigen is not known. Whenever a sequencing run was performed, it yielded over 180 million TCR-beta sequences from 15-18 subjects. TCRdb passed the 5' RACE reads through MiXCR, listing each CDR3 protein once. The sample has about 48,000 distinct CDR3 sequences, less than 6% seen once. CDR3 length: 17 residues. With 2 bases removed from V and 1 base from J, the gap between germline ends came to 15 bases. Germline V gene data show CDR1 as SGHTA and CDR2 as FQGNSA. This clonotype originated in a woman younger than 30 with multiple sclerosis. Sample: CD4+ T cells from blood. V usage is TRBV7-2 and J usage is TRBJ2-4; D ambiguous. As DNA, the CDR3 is TGTGCCAGCAGCTTATTGTTAGGGAAGGTTGCCAAAAACATTCAGTACTTC. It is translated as CASSLLLGKVAKNIQYF.